This is a list of T cell receptor beta chains from one sample in a study of blood T cell repertoires in COVID-19. TCRdb's copy holds only in-frame clones and misses some; the assay was immunoSEQ multiplex PCR. The data show about 160,000 clones, 80% seen once. Input material: PBMCs or T cells enriched from blood (not recorded which). Receptor source: a woman aged 60-75 years who had recovered from COVID-19. Both conserved end residues are trimmed from each CDR3.

cdr3_length,v_call,j_call,cdr3_aa
13,TRBV11-2,TRBJ2-3,ASSWLAGGTDTQY
13,TRBV19,TRBJ2-7,ASSGGLVLGHEQY
12,TRBV3-1/TRBV3-2,TRBJ2-1,ASSQDPGDSEQF
13,TRBV5-5,TRBJ1-1,ASSLSDRGATEAF
14,TRBV25-1,TRBJ1-6,ASSDARFSYNSPLH
11,TRBV12-3/TRBV12-4,TRBJ1-5,ASSFYSNQPQH
14,TRBV19,TRBJ2-4,ASSRGGKEPKNIQY
13,TRBV5-1,TRBJ1-1,ASSLSKGASTEAF
14,TRBV2,TRBJ2-1,ASGSSGGASYNEQF
15,TRBV23-1,TRBJ2-1,ASSQVGHTSSYNEQF
13,TRBV7-9,TRBJ2-7,ASRETGGRFHEQY
15,TRBV5-6,TRBJ2-7,ASSLARAGGPFYEQY
13,TRBV28,TRBJ1-1,ASESRQGSGTEAF
9,TRBV10-3,TRBJ2-3,AISITDTQY
12,TRBV7-2,TRBJ2-3,ASSTYRGTDTQY
11,TRBV9,TRBJ2-5,ASSLRAWETQY
10,TRBV29-1,TRBJ2-1,SPPDRVNEQF
13,TRBV24-1,TRBJ2-5,ATSDPYRSGETQY
15,TRBV3-1/TRBV3-2,TRBJ2-3,ASSLMGGMLRTDTQY
10,TRBV2,TRBJ2-7,ASGQGAAEQY
8,TRBV20-1,TRBJ1-1,SARNREAF
10,TRBV12-3/TRBV12-4,TRBJ2-1,ASRRQGSEQF
13,TRBV11-2,TRBJ1-1,ASSLLTGELAEAF
10,TRBV24-1,TRBJ1-1,ATSDSSSKAF
12,TRBV21-1,TRBJ2-5,ASSMYRSQETQY
16,TRBV9,TRBJ2-2,ASSPEGTSGGRLGELF
14,TRBV7-8,TRBJ2-3,ASSRGISGSTDTQY
10,TRBV12-3/TRBV12-4,TRBJ1-5,ASSPAGQPQH
11,TRBV19,TRBJ1-5,ATRLDGNQPQH
12,TRBV6-5,TRBJ1-2,ASSRDSGFYGYT
12,TRBV2,TRBJ2-3,ASSDRVGQDTQY
15,TRBV10-1,TRBJ2-1,ASSGIQGTSSYNEQF
15,TRBV3-1/TRBV3-2,TRBJ2-1,ASSPEPSGGAFSKQF
14,TRBV12-5,TRBJ2-3,ASGLGTSGNTDTQY
12,TRBV19,TRBJ2-7,ASRPGLAAGEQY
16,TRBV3-1/TRBV3-2,TRBJ1-6,ASSQGNHRGPRYSPLH
12,TRBV6-5,TRBJ2-7,ASSYSGQDYEQY
13,TRBV5-4,TRBJ2-5,ASSLRLAGGETQY
13,TRBV3-1/TRBV3-2,TRBJ1-2,ASRQSRQGNYGYT
15,TRBV5-1,TRBJ2-2,ASSPLVGTGGAGELF
10,TRBV29-1,TRBJ1-1,SVSQGATEAF
12,TRBV14,TRBJ1-2,ASSQAWQNYGYT
11,TRBV11-1,TRBJ2-1,ASRGASYNEQF
15,TRBV24-1,TRBJ2-1,ATSDLPGASSYNEQF
11,TRBV10-1,TRBJ1-1,ASSLTGNTEAF
14,TRBV5-5,TRBJ2-7,ASSLGPFDRPYEQY
13,TRBV6-2/TRBV6-3,TRBJ2-3,ASSYRGLITDTQY
14,TRBV19,TRBJ1-5,ASSIPPGAGNQPQH
10,TRBV6-5,TRBJ2-3,ASSLFTDTQY
12,TRBV2,TRBJ1-2,ASTRDRPVYGYT
13,TRBV19,TRBJ1-4,ASSRRTGRNEKLF
19,TRBV13,TRBJ1-2,ASSSYLGPPGQGARGYGYT
13,TRBV10-3,TRBJ1-4,AISAIRTANEKLF
12,TRBV5-1,TRBJ1-2,ASSLGTGAYGYT
11,TRBV30,TRBJ1-5,AWSVSVNQPQH
11,TRBV27,TRBJ1-2,ASSLSGQGGYT
13,TRBV5-1,TRBJ1-3,ASSLRGEAGNTIY
11,TRBV7-8,TRBJ2-3,ASSAQGRDTQY
15,TRBV4-1,TRBJ2-1,ASSQDPSGGVYNEQF
14,TRBV5-1,TRBJ2-7,ASSLRSWQASYEQY